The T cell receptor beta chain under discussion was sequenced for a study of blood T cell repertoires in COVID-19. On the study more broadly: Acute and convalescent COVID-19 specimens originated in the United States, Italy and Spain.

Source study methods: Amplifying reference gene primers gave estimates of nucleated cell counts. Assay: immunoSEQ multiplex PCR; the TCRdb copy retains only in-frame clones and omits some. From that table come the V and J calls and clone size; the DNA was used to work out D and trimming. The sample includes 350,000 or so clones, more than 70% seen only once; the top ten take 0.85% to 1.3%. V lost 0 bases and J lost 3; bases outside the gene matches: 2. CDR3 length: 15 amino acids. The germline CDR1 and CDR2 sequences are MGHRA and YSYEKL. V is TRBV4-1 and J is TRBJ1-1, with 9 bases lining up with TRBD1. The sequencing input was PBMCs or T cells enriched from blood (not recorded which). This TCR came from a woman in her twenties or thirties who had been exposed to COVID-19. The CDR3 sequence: CASSQERQGDTEAFF. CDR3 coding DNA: TGCGCCAGCAGCCAAGAGAGACAGGGGGACACTGAAGCTTTCTTT.